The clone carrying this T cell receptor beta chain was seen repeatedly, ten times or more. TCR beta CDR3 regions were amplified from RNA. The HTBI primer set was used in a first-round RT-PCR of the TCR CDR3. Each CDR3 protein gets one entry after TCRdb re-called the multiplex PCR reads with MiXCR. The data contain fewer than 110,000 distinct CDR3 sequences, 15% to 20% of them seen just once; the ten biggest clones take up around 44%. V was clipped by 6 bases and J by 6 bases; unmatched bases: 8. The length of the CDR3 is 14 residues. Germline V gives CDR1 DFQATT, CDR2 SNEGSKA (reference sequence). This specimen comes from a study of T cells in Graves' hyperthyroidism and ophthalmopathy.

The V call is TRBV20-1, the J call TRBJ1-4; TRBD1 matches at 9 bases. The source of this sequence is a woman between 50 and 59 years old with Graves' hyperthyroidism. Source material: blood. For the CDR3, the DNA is TGCAGTGCCCCTTCGACAGGGGGAGATGAAAAACTGTTTTTT. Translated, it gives CSAPSTGGDEKLFF.